This T cell receptor beta chain was obtained from a study of early T cells in non-severe SARS-CoV-2 infection. The wider study: Sequencing input comprised bulk RNA from unsorted whole blood; chain pairing was not available.

This CDR3 spans 15 amino acids. The V gene lost 0 bases and the J gene lost 0 bases, with 8 bases spanning the gap. The germline V gene has CDR1 SGHAT and CDR2 FQNNGV. The protocol attached unique molecular identifiers to individual cDNA molecules. One entry per CDR3 protein, called by TCRdb with MiXCR from the 5' RACE reads. Found here are 90,000 to 120,000 distinct CDR3 sequences, about an eighth of them singletons; the top ten hold approximately 3.1%. This clonotype has ten or more counts. As yet, its antigen is unknown. General study points: The VDJdb matching leaned toward anti-spike CD8 responses and overlooked private and CD4 specificities.

Specimen: whole blood. The chain carries TRBV11-2 and TRBJ1-1; D gene ambiguous. The receptor's source is an adult who was a healthcare worker with PCR-confirmed SARS-CoV-2 infection or an uninfected control (not recorded which). CDR3 region: CASSLDPWMNTEAFF. In nucleotides, the CDR3 is TGTGCCAGCAGCTTAGACCCCTGGATGAACACTGAAGCTTTCTTT.